This TCR beta chain is drawn from a study of cytomegalovirus exposure and HLA in healthy donors. The study, taken as a whole, reports: Reportedly, TCR beta sequences accurately predicted HLA-A and HLA-B alleles in most subjects. Testing in vitro showed a few CMV-associated chains specific for CMV antigens.

Every donor was a healthy person donating bone marrow. This CDR3 is built from 15 residues. Looked up from germline, CDR1 is MNHEY and CDR2 is SMNVEV (reference sequence). Trimming pared 6 bases from V and 7 bases from J, leaving 19 bases between. 13 Jbeta primers and 60 Vbeta primers were used for the PCR. Some clones are missing from TCRdb's copy, which holds only in-frame ones; the method was immunoSEQ multiplex PCR. The sample includes over 130,000 clones, roughly 77% seen only once; the top ten take about 4%. This clone was detected once. Its specificity is not known. The specimen sequenced was PBMCs. This TCR was recovered from a human donor in good health. This chain uses TRBV27 with TRBJ1-5, with a weak D call TRBD1 (5 bases). CDR3 sequence reads: CASRSTGLGNQPQHF. The CDR3 DNA follows: TGTGCCAGCAGGTCTACAGGCTTGGGTAACCAGCCCCAGCATTTT.